Included here is one T cell receptor (beta chain) sequence, with context. Its antigen specificity is not known. No base quality information exists; no much larger clone differs at one position. This sample was taken from a study of T cell clonotyping in hematopoietic cell transplantation (dated by TCRdb to about 2021). With respect to the entire study: The study collected 135 blood samples from 30 to 45 consecutive transplant recipients and their related donors. Recruitment of patients ran from late 2015 to early 2017, and follow-up continued until late 2020 or until death. What the study reported, not specific to this receptor: Broader TCR repertoire diversity after transplant was predicted by Inverse Simpson Index values from donors and from recipients before transplant. Sample size was limited, and cells were not sorted, so CD4 and CD8 repertoire contributions could not be separated. Just a small fraction of recipient repertoires overlapped with donor repertoires, and more than 97% appeared de novo at the given depth. After transplant, TCR diversity in recipients dropped, and pathologically expanded clonotypes increased progressively from day 30 to day 180.

With the immunoSEQ assay, which is a bias-controlled multiplex PCR relying on V- and J-specific primers, TCR beta CDR3 regions were amplified from genomic DNA. A proprietary barcode and Illumina adapter sequences were added to the CDR3 amplicons in a second PCR step. CDR3 libraries were sequenced on an Illumina MiSeq instrument. The authors' pipeline ran thus. immunoSEQ Analyzer 3.0 was used for export and quality control, with R Bioconductor and Immunarch used for downstream analyses. Only productive rearrangements within the normalized downsampled data set were used in the calculation of repertoire metrics. Clonotypes larger than 5 templates in the normalized cohort were defined as pathologically expanded. The Inverse Simpson Index was used to measure repertoire diversity. To capture all clonotypes, CMV-specificity analyses were performed on the non-normalized data set. This immuneACCESS table, as held by TCRdb, lists in-frame sequences with V and J called but not all clones. Of the missing ones, under half trace to an unresolved V gene in checked studies; the others have no known cause. V and J calls and clone size follow that table, whereas D and trimming were derived from the DNA. The sample table records several thousand clones; about 73% of these occur just once. The top ten clonotypes cover approximately 40% of the sample.

The time point label of this sample denotes: 180 days after allo-HCT. Blood samples were obtained from recipients approximately 28 days before transplant and at days 30, 100 and 180 after transplant. Nuclei Lysis Solution was used to extract genomic DNA from fresh or cryopreserved unfractionated peripheral blood mononuclear cells. There are 15 amino acids in the CDR3, from cysteine to phenylalanine inclusive. The retained sequence is limited to the CDR3, 45 bases, with the frame set at the first base. The germline V and J ends show losses of 3 bases and 5 bases respectively, and no gene match explains 6 bases of the junction. The CDR1 and CDR2 encoded by the germline V gene (reference sequence) are SGHNT and YYREEE.

This specimen was peripheral blood mononuclear cells, taken 180 days after allogeneic stem cell transplant. This clonotype originated in a male patient aged 70 to 79 who had an allogeneic stem cell transplant from an unrelated donor, so T cells may come from the graft donor. Some clones in this sample may be carry-over from other donors' samples. This sequence uses TRBV5-4 and TRBJ2-5, with 11 bases matching TRBD2. Read as DNA, the sequence is TGTGCCAGCAGCTCCGGGACTAGCGGATGGGAGACCCAGTACTTC. This yields the protein CASSSGTSGWETQYF.